The 30 T cell receptor beta chains listed next were all sequenced from one sample in a study of blood T cell repertoires in COVID-19. The assay was immunoSEQ multiplex PCR, and TCRdb's table has in-frame clones only and misses some. Seen here are under 200,000 clones, about 88% observed once, and the top ten hold around 0.99%. The specimen sequenced was peripheral blood. These receptors were obtained from a man aged 18 to 35 with acute or convalescent COVID-19.

The V gene is TRBV27, the J gene TRBJ1-2; TRBD1 matches 7 bases. The trim removed 2 bases at V and 8 bases at J, leaving 5 bases unmatched. Germline CDR1 MNHEY, CDR2 SMNVEV (reference sequence). This CDR3 is built from 13 residues. The DNA for the CDR3 is TGTGCCAGCAGTTTAGACAGGGCGAGGGGCTACACCTTC. Residues: CASSLDRARGYTF.

The gene calls are TRBV11-2 and TRBJ2-2; TRBD2 might be the D (5 bases). The CDR3 is 14 amino acids. Trimming took off 2 bases at V and 5 bases at J, with 9 bases between the two ends. CDR1 is SGHAT, CDR2 FQNNGV, per germline. In nucleotides, the CDR3 is TGTGCCAGCAGCTTATCACTAGGGACCGGGGAGCTGTTTTTT. Its protein is CASSLSLGTGELFF.

A few counts support this clone. CDR3 nucleotides: TGTGCCAGCTCACCAAAGGACAGGACCCTGACATACAATGAGCAGTTCTTC. Translating it yields CASSPKDRTLTYNEQFF. The chain carries TRBV18 and TRBJ2-1; 7 bases fit TRBD1. The germline V gene has CDR1 KGHSH and CDR2 LQKENI. Germline trimming cut 2 bases from V and 4 bases from J; bases unmatched to any gene: 11. The CDR3 has 17 amino acids.

The chain combines TRBV19 with TRBJ1-1, with 7 bases aligning to TRBD1. The V and J ends lost 1 base and 4 bases, in that order; junction bases with no gene match: 3. Germline assignment: CDR1 LNHDA and CDR2 SQIVND (reference sequence). CDR3 length equals 14 residues. CDR3: CASSIGGGVTEAFF. In nucleotides, the CDR3 is TGTGCCAGTAGTATAGGAGGGGGCGTCACTGAAGCTTTCTTT.

The sample holds one count of this clone. The chain links TRBV27 to TRBJ1-2; 9 nucleotides line up with TRBD1. The CDR3 spans 16 residues. Unmatched junction bases numbered 14, after V lost 4 bases and J lost 8 bases. Germline CDR1 reads MNHEY; CDR2 reads SMNVEV (reference sequence). The chain's CDR3 is CASSSYSGTGFLGYTF. The CDR3 nucleotides read TGTGCCAGCAGTTCGTACTCCGGGACAGGGTTTTTGGGCTACACCTTC.

This clone was recorded once. The rearrangement uses TRBV6-6 and TRBJ2-7; D ambiguous. Germline CDR1 is MNHNY and CDR2 is SVGAGI (reference sequence). The CDR3 loop spans 12 amino acids. With 0 bases removed from V and 6 bases from J, the gap between germline ends came to 6 bases. CDR3 coding DNA: TGTGCCAGCAGTTACTCGTTCCGCGAGCAGTACTTC. Translation gives CASSYSFREQYF.

This clone was counted once. The chain couples TRBV5-1 to TRBJ1-2; D is undetermined. In germline, CDR1 is SGHRS, CDR2 YFSETQ. Trimming removed 0 bases at V and 10 bases at J, with 10 bases between. CDR3 length: 12 amino acids. The CDR3 DNA is TGCGCCAGCAGCTTGGAACTCCAGGACTACACCTTC. Its protein product is CASSLELQDYTF.

This chain connects TRBV7-2 to TRBJ2-3; 10 positions match TRBD1. With 5 bases clipped from V and 0 bases from J, the junction kept 5 bases outside the gene matches. The CDR3 is made up of 16 amino acids. Germline-derived CDR1 and CDR2 are SGHTA and FQGNSA. CDR3 region: CASSKDRGRSTDTQYF. The CDR3 nucleotides read TGTGCCAGCAGCAAAGACAGGGGGCGCAGCACAGATACGCAGTATTTT.

V usage is TRBV28 and J usage is TRBJ2-5; 9 nucleotides agree with TRBD1. The germline gives CDR1 MDHEN, CDR2 SYDVKM. The CDR3 length is 14 residues. The J segment lost 3 bases and the V segment lost 9 bases, leaving 8 bases of the junction unmatched. DNA of the CDR3: TGTGCCAGTCAAAGCTGGACAGGGGAAGAGACCCAGTACTTC. Translating gives CASQSWTGEETQYF.

The chain recombines TRBV7-9 with TRBJ1-5; 11 positions agree with TRBD1. Germline lookup yields CDR1 SEHNR and CDR2 FQNEAQ (reference sequence). Trimming removed 5 bases from V and 7 bases from J; junction bases left unmatched: 7. This CDR3 region has 15 residues. CDR3 DNA sequence: TGTGCCAGCAGCGATGGGACAGGGGGAGGACAGCCCCAGCATTTT. Protein sequence: CASSDGTGGGQPQHF. Together with reference TRBV7-9 and TRBJ1-5, the CDR3 gives the full variable domain: DTGVSQNPRHKITKRGQNVTFRCDPISEHNRLYWYRQTLGQGPEFLTYFQNEAQLEKSRLLSDRFSAERPKGSFSTLEIQRTEQGDSAMYLCASSDGTGGGQPQHFGDGTRLSIL.

This chain's CDR3 is CASSDRDSPSMGGYTF. The CDR3 DNA is TGCGCCAGCAGCGATCGGGACTCCCCTTCCATGGGTGGCTACACCTTC. V and J are TRBV5-1 and TRBJ1-2, with D perhaps TRBD1 (5 bases). CDR3 size: 16 residues. Germline V CDR1 and CDR2: SGHRS, YFSETQ. The V end was cut by 4 bases, the J end by 7 bases, with 23 bases between.

J is TRBJ2-7 and V is TRBV21-1; the D call of TRBD1 is as the table states it, not checked on the DNA. TRBV21-1 is deemed a pseudogene. The CDR3 extends over 17 amino acids. CDR3 amino acids: CASSKEKGQGLSYEQYF. CDR3 nucleotides: TGTGCCAGCAGCAAAGAAAAGGGACAGGGATTATCCTACGAGCAGTACTTC.

The chain has TRBV7-9 and TRBJ2-5; 11 bases are a match to TRBD2. The V gene's germline CDR1 is SEHNR and CDR2 FQNEAQ (reference sequence). The CDR3 extends over 16 amino acids. Unmatched junction bases numbered 7, after V lost 6 bases and J lost 1 base. The CDR3 is CASRTTSGGTQETQYF. The CDR3 nucleotides are TGTGCCAGCAGAACTACTAGCGGGGGCACCCAAGAGACCCAGTACTTC.

The V and J genes are TRBV27 and TRBJ2-7, with D unclear. The germline CDR1 and CDR2 sequences are MNHEY and SMNVEV (reference sequence). Trimming removed 6 bases from V and 2 bases from J, with 8 bases in between. This CDR3 has 12 residues. The chain's CDR3 is CASSRPTYEQYV. The CDR3 nucleotides are TGTGCCAGCAGCCGCCCTACCTACGAGCAGTACGTC.

The chain uses TRBV20-1 and TRBJ2-7; D gene ambiguous. The V gene's germline CDR1 is DFQATT and CDR2 SNEGSKA (reference sequence). V was shortened by 1 base and J by 5 bases, with 3 bases between the two germline ends. CDR3 length equals 10 residues. The CDR3 region is CSARADEQYV. CDR3 DNA: TGCAGTGCTAGAGCGGACGAGCAGTACGTC.

The V and J genes are TRBV4-1 and TRBJ2-5; the match to TRBD2 covers 7 bases. V was pared by 2 bases and J by 3 bases, with 3 bases of the junction left unmatched. Looked up from germline, CDR1 is MGHRA and CDR2 is YSYEKL. CDR3 length: 14 amino acids. The CDR3 sequence is CASSQRTREETQYF. CDR3 sequence (DNA): TGCGCCAGCAGCCAACGGACTAGGGAAGAGACCCAGTACTTC.

The rearrangement joins TRBV6-1 to TRBJ1-5; 8 nucleotides align to TRBD1. V was pared by 2 bases and J by 0 bases, with 3 bases of the junction left unmatched. The V gene's germline CDR1 is MNHNS and CDR2 SASEGT. The CDR3 extends over 16 amino acids. CDR3 residues: CASSERTGYSNQPQHF. In DNA form, the CDR3 reads TGTGCCAGCAGTGAAAGGACAGGGTATAGCAATCAGCCCCAGCATTTT.

The chain recombines TRBV6-5 with TRBJ2-1; TRBD1 agrees at 9 bases. This CDR3 has 15 residues. CDR1 is MNHEY and CDR2 is SVGAGI in the germline V gene. V was clipped by 5 bases and J by 8 bases; unmatched bases: 10. CDR3 in DNA: TGTGCCAGCAGTCCGGACAGGGGTAATATCTATGAGCAGTTCTTC. This sequence encodes CASSPDRGNIYEQFF.

The rearrangement links TRBV6-1 to TRBJ1-2; possible D gene TRBD1, 6 bases. Germline V gene data show CDR1 as MNHNS and CDR2 as SASEGT. V lost 2 bases and J 3 bases, leaving 16 bases between the germline ends. This CDR3 has 16 amino acids. This CDR3 is CASSERVRGSDYGYTF. Written as DNA, the CDR3 is TGTGCCAGCAGTGAAAGGGTCAGGGGATCGGACTATGGCTACACCTTC.

V and J are TRBV6-5 and TRBJ2-1, with a weak D call TRBD1 (6 bases). CDR3 length equals 14 residues. Germline V gene lookup returns CDR1 MNHEY and CDR2 SVGAGI. With 8 bases removed from V and 1 base from J, the gap between germline ends came to 12 bases. The CDR3 bases are TGTGCCAGCTTACGAGGGGGTTCCTACAATGAGCAGTTCTTC. It translates to CASLRGGSYNEQFF.

The J gene is TRBJ1-1, the V gene TRBV30; a possible D gene is TRBD1 (6 bases). The CDR3 sequence is 15 residues long. Germline V gene data show CDR1 as GTSNPN and CDR2 as SVGIG (reference sequence). Deletions cut 8 bases from V and 0 bases from J, with 19 bases between. The DNA for the CDR3 is TGTGCCGGACAAACAGGGTCCGGGGTGAACACTGAAGCTTTCTTT. It yields the protein CAGQTGSGVNTEAFF.

The chain uses TRBV30 and TRBJ1-4, with TRBD1 matching 8 bases. Trimming at V came to 5 bases and at J to 7 bases, leaving 6 bases not matched to a gene. The germline V gene encodes CDR1 GTSNPN and CDR2 SVGIG (reference sequence). The CDR3 is 13 residues long. The DNA for the CDR3 is TGTGCCTGGGCCGGGACAGGTCCTGAAAAACTGTTTTTT. Translated: CAWAGTGPEKLFF.

The chain joins TRBV24-1 to TRBJ1-2; TRBD1 might be the D (6 bases). This CDR3 is 14 amino acids long. The germline gives CDR1 KGHDR, CDR2 SFDVKD. The ends were cut back, 5 bases at V and 2 bases at J, with 11 bases in the middle. The CDR3 loop reads CATSGAGENYGYTF. DNA for the CDR3: TGTGCCACCAGTGGGGCAGGGGAAAACTATGGCTACACCTTC.

The chain carries TRBV5-1 and TRBJ2-1; tentative D call: TRBD1 (5 bases). The V gene's germline CDR1 is SGHRS and CDR2 YFSETQ. The germline V and J ends were trimmed by 0 bases and 10 bases, with 11 bases remaining between them. The CDR3 has 13 residues. The CDR3 region has the DNA TGCGCCAGCAGCTTGGGAGACAGTCGAGAGCAGTTCTTC. It encodes CASSLGDSREQFF.

V usage is TRBV11-2 and J usage is TRBJ1-2, with a possible D match to TRBD1 (6 bases). CDR1 and CDR2 (germline): SGHAT, FQNNGV. The CDR3 extends over 14 amino acids. V was trimmed by 1 base and J by 3 bases, leaving 9 bases between them. The chain's CDR3 is CASSLVAGDYGYTF. In DNA, the CDR3 is TGTGCCAGCAGCTTAGTAGCAGGGGACTATGGCTACACCTTC.

The DNA of the CDR3 is TGTGCCAGCAGACTAGCGGGGGTGGCTGAGCAGTTCTTC. This gives the protein CASRLAGVAEQFF. This chain connects TRBV11-2 to TRBJ2-1; 11 positions match TRBD2. The junction had 4 bases not matched to a gene; V was cut back by 6 bases and J by 9 bases. The CDR3 spans 13 residues. Germline V gene sequence: CDR1 SGHAT, CDR2 FQNNGV. Supplemented by reference TRBV11-2 and TRBJ2-1, the full variable domain reads EAGVAQSPRYKIIEKRQSVAFWCNPISGHATLYWYQQILGQGPKLLIQFQNNGVVDDSQLPKDRFSAERLKGVDSTLKIQPAKLEDSAVYLCASRLAGVAEQFFGPGTRLTVL.

This chain connects TRBV19 to TRBJ2-1, with 7 nucleotides matching TRBD2. J gave up 4 bases and V 3 bases, and 9 bases lay outside the gene matches. The CDR3 is 16 residues long. From germline, CDR1 is LNHDA and CDR2 SQIVND (reference sequence). CDR3 nucleotide sequence: TGTGCCAGTAGTATCCTTCTGACTAGCCCTTACAATGAGCAGTTCTTC. Residues: CASSILLTSPYNEQFF.

The rearrangement links TRBV6-6 to TRBJ2-7; D is unclear. The V gene's germline CDR1 is MNHNY and CDR2 SVGAGI (reference sequence). Trimming stripped 6 bases from V and 3 bases from J, with 9 bases between. This CDR3 is built from 12 residues. The CDR3 nucleotides are TGTGCCAGCAGCGCTAGAGGCTACGAGCAGTACGTC. It specifies CASSARGYEQYV.

This chain joins TRBV9 and TRBJ1-1, with 7 bases matching TRBD1. Germline lookup yields CDR1 SGDLS and CDR2 YYNGEE. Unmatched junction bases numbered 4, after V lost 0 bases and J lost 2 bases. This CDR3 has 15 amino acids. CDR3 nucleotide sequence: TGTGCCAGCAGCGTAGGAGGGGGCGCAAACACTGAAGCTTTCTTT. Amino acids: CASSVGGGANTEAFF.

J is TRBJ2-7 and V is TRBV23-1, with D tentatively TRBD1 (5 bases). TRBV23-1 counts as an open reading frame of uncertain function. V lost 4 bases, J lost 3 bases, and 16 bases lay in between. The CDR3 runs 15 residues. As DNA, the CDR3 is TGCGCCAGCAGTCTACTATCAGGGAAAGGCTACGAGCAGTACTTC. Its translation: CASSLLSGKGYEQYF.